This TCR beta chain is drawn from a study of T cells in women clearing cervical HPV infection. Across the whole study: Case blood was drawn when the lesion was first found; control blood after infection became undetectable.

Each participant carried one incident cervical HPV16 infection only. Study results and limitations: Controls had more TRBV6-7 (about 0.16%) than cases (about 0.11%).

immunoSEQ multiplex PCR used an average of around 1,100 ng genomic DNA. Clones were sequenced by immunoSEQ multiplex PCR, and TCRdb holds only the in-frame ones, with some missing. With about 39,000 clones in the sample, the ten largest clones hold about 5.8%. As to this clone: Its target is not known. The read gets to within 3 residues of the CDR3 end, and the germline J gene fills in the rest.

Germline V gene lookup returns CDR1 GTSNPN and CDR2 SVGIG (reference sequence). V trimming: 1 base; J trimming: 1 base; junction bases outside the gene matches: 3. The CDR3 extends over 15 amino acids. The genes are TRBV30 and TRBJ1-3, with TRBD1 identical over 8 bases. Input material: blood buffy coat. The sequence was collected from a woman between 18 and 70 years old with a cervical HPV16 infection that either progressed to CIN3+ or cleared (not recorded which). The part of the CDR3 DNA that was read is TGTGCCTGGAGTGCCCAGGGGGCATCTGGAAACACC. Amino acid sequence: CAWSAQGASGNT. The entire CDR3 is CAWSAQGASGNTIYF.